The 11 T cell receptor beta chains given below trace back to one sample, sequenced in a study of Tregs in tolerant kidney transplant recipients. For these receptors, no antigen is known. Recipient PBMCs carried a CFSE label and met irradiated graft donor PBMCs for roughly six days before FACS sorting. The assay was immunoSEQ multiplex PCR, and TCRdb's table has in-frame clones only and misses some. The table gives about 2,000 clones; the top ten clones make up 17% of it. The material sequenced was CD4+ T cells from blood cultured with allogeneic cells, taken before the transplant. These receptors came from a human patient who received a combined kidney and bone marrow transplant.

To note about this clone: The read terminates 3 residues ahead of where the CDR3 ends, so the germline J gene completes it. The chain recombines TRBV7-9 with TRBJ2-3, with D tentatively TRBD2 (6 bases). The V end lost 4 bases, the J end lost 6 bases, and 17 bases lay between the germline ends. CDR1 SEHNR and CDR2 FQNEAQ come from the germline V gene (reference sequence). This CDR3 is built from 15 residues. Incomplete CDR3 DNA: TGTGCCAGCAGCTCCATGGGCGGGGTGGGGGATACG. This sequence encodes CASSSMGGVGDT. The whole CDR3 region reads CASSSMGGVGDTQYF.

For this clone: The read stops 3 residues short of the end of the CDR3; the missing end is completed from the germline J gene. V gene TRBV11-3 combines with J gene TRBJ2-5; maybe TRBD2 (7 bases). The V end was cut by 4 bases, the J end by 5 bases, with 17 bases between. The CDR3 loop spans 15 amino acids. Germline V lookup: CDR1 SGHNT, CDR2 YENEEA. The CDR3 loop reads CASSSGGGSVETQYF. CDR3 DNA, as far as it was read: TGTGCCAGCAGCTCGGGGGGCGGGAGTGTGGAGACC.

Regarding this clone: The CDR3 is cut off 3 residues early in the read; its end comes from the germline J gene. The chain has TRBV12-3 or TRBV12-4 and TRBJ2-4, with 7 bases that match TRBD1. The V gene end was trimmed by 5 bases and the J gene end by 1 base; junction bases not matched to a gene: 5. This CDR3 spans 15 amino acids. CDR3 DNA, as far as it was read: TGTGCCAGCAGTCCAGAACAGGGGGCCAAAAACATT. Protein: CASSPEQGAKNI. The entire CDR3 reads CASSPEQGAKNIQYF.

This clone ranks as medium-sized in terms of frequency. The CDR3 end is not reached by the read, which stops 3 residues before it; the germline J gene fills it in. The chain carries TRBV5-6 and TRBJ1-4; TRBD1 agrees at 8 bases. There are 14 residues in the CDR3. Germline CDR1 and CDR2: SGHDT and YYEEEE. After removal of 4 bases from V and 7 bases from J, the junction contained 6 bases not matched to a gene. The part of the CDR3 DNA that was read is TGTGCCAGCAGCCACTGGACAGGGTTTGAAAAA. Residues: CASSHWTGFEK. The entire CDR3 protein reads CASSHWTGFEKLFF.

A remark on this clone: From the germline J gene comes the end of the CDR3, since the read stops 3 residues before it. The chain joins TRBV6-1 to TRBJ2-5, with D perhaps TRBD1 (6 bases). The CDR3 has 13 amino acids. V dropped 4 bases and J dropped 7 bases, with 13 bases sitting between them. The V gene's germline CDR1 is MNHNS and CDR2 SASEGT. CDR3 residues: CASSGTVMGTQYF. The CDR3 bases that were read are TGTGCCAGCAGTGGGACAGTTATGGGGACC.

With regard to this clone: The DNA ends 3 residues before the CDR3 does, and the rest of the CDR3 is filled in from the germline J gene. The chain carries TRBV5-4 and TRBJ1-6, with 7 positions matching TRBD1. The CDR3 is 15 amino acids. Germline assignment: CDR1 SGHNT and CDR2 YYREEE (reference sequence). Unmatched junction bases numbered 7, after V lost 1 base and J lost 9 bases. The part of the CDR3 DNA that was read is TGTGCCAGCAGCTTGTTCGCCACAGGGGTTTCACCC. Its translation is CASSLFATGVSP. Given in full, the CDR3 is CASSLFATGVSPLHF.

A note on this clone: The read terminates 3 residues ahead of where the CDR3 ends, so the germline J gene completes it. The rearrangement links TRBV19 to TRBJ1-1; TRBD1 agrees at 9 bases. CDR1 is LNHDA, CDR2 SQIVND, per germline (reference sequence). The CDR3 has 15 residues. V gave up 5 bases and J gave up 7 bases; unmatched junction bases: 11. The CDR3 bases that were read are TGTGCCAGTAGTGCCTCATCGACAGGGGGGATTGAA. This gives the protein CASSASSTGGIE. The full-length CDR3 reads as CASSASSTGGIEAFF.

This clone is medium-sized by frequency. The observed sequence ends 3 residues before the CDR3 terminus, with the missing tail filled in from the germline J gene. The rearrangement uses TRBV30 and TRBJ2-4; 8 bases fit TRBD1. The trim removed 3 bases at V and 0 bases at J, leaving 10 bases unmatched. This CDR3 contains 17 residues. The germline gives CDR1 GTSNPN, CDR2 SVGIG (reference sequence). CDR3 DNA (partial): TGTGCCTGGAGCCCCGGGACAGGCCCTTTAGCCAAAAACATT. It translates to CAWSPGTGPLAKNI. The CDR3, in full, reads CAWSPGTGPLAKNIQYF.

This clone is classed as medium-sized (0.01 to 0.1%) by frequency. The observed sequence ends 3 residues before the CDR3 terminus, with the missing tail filled in from the germline J gene. V and J are TRBV19 and TRBJ1-5; possibly TRBD1 for D (6 bases). V lost 4 bases and J lost 0, with 22 bases in between. The germline gives CDR1 LNHDA, CDR2 SQIVND (reference sequence). The CDR3 loop spans 19 amino acids. The CDR3 DNA, read in part, is TGTGCCAGTAGTACCGAAACAGGGATGGGGACCTATAGCAATCAGCCC. Its translation: CASSTETGMGTYSNQP. The whole CDR3 reads CASSTETGMGTYSNQPQHF.

In terms of frequency, this clone is medium-sized. The DNA ends 3 residues before the CDR3 does, and the rest of the CDR3 is filled in from the germline J gene. The rearrangement uses TRBV29-1 and TRBJ2-2; no firm D call. CDR3 length: 13 amino acids. Germline values: CDR1 SQVTM, CDR2 ANQGSEA. Trimming stripped 3 bases from V and 1 base from J, with 6 bases between. CDR3 sequence reads: CSVDKGNTGELFF. Incomplete CDR3 DNA: TGCAGCGTTGATAAGGGGAACACCGGGGAG.

Details on this clone: The observed sequence ends 3 residues before the CDR3 terminus, with the missing tail filled in from the germline J gene. The chain uses TRBV5-1 and TRBJ1-5; D is undetermined. Germline V gene data show CDR1 as SGHRS and CDR2 as YFSETQ. The CDR3 contains 15 residues. With 4 bases removed from V and 1 base from J, the gap between germline ends came to 12 bases. CDR3 sequence: CASSRGPGSNQPQHF. Partial CDR3 DNA: TGCGCCAGCAGCCGCGGCCCCGGGAGCAATCAGCCC.